This T cell receptor (beta chain) was sequenced in a study of T cell responses to AZD1222 COVID-19 vaccine. Study-wide points: Among the donors, most were white British and more were female, and clonal diversity was possibly underestimated.

Assay: immunoSEQ multiplex PCR; the TCRdb copy retains only in-frame clones and omits some. The data contain around 120,000 clones, 85% to 95% of them singletons. Germline V lookup: CDR1 KGHDR, CDR2 SFDVKD. The CDR3 extends over 17 amino acids. The trim removed 0 bases at V and 7 bases at J, leaving 8 bases unmatched. Turning to this clone: The antigen remains undetermined.

The sample here was peripheral blood, taken on day 0 of AZD1222 vaccination. This receptor was identified in an adult in good health. The gene calls are TRBV24-1 and TRBJ2-1, with 10 bases lining up with TRBD1. DNA of the CDR3: TGTGCCACCAGTGATTTGGAGGGGACAGGGGCTAGGAATGAGCAGTTCTTC. Residues: CATSDLEGTGARNEQFF.